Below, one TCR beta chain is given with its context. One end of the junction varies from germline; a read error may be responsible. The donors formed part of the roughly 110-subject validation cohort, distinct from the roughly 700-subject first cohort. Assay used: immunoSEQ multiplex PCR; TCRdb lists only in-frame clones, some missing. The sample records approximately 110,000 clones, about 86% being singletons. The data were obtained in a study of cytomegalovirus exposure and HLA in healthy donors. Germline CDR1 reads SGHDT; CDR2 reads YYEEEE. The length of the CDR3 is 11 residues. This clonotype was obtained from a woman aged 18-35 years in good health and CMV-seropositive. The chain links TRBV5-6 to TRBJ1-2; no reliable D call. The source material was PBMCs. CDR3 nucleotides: TGTGCCAGCAGCTTGGGTCCGGGTACCGCCTTC. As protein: CASSLGPGTAF.